This TCR beta chain is drawn from a study of cytomegalovirus exposure and HLA in healthy donors. The count of this clone is one. The germline CDR1 and CDR2 sequences are MDHEN and SYDVKM. V dropped 5 bases and J dropped 5; count of bases not matched to a gene: 12. This CDR3 comprises 16 residues. The PCR contained 60 Vbeta and 13 Jbeta primers. Libraries were prepared by immunoSEQ multiplex PCR; TCRdb keeps only in-frame clonotypes and omits some of them. The sample records about 130,000 clones, roughly 80% being singletons. The source material was PBMCs. The TCR was taken from a male donor in good health and CMV-seropositive. The chain couples TRBV28 to TRBJ1-1; 9 nucleotides match TRBD1. The CDR3 nucleotides read TGTGCCAGCAGTCCGCCCCCAGGACAGGGGAATACTGAAGCTTTCTTT. It yields the protein CASSPPPGQGNTEAFF.